This T cell receptor (beta chain) was captured by sequencing in a study of Tregs in tolerant kidney transplant recipients. The study's findings and limits: Tolerant patients' donor-specific Tregs expanded beyond overall Tregs, suggesting antigen-driven growth. Biological reproducibility was not directly addressed in this study. Changing PCR primers prevented nucleotide comparison between some patients' samples.

As to this clone: Its antigen is unidentified.

V shed 0 bases and J shed 4 bases, with 8 bases lying between them. Germline V gives CDR1 ENHRY, CDR2 SYGVKD. The CDR3 is made up of 14 amino acids. Thawed PBMCs were FACS-sorted into unstimulated CD4+CD25+CD127- regulatory T cells, CD4+CD25- non-regulatory cells, CD4 and CD8 cells. Measured with immunoSEQ multiplex PCR; TCRdb has only the in-frame clones, and not every one. The top ten clones hold 0.34% of a sample with 95,000 to 120,000 clones, about 90% of them seen once. The specimen comprised CD4+ T cells from blood, sampled before the transplant. The origin of this receptor is a human donor who received a combined kidney and bone marrow transplant. J is TRBJ2-3 and V is TRBV10-3; D perhaps matches TRBD1 (5 bases). Here the CDR3 reads CAISESQGSDTQYF. CDR3 DNA: TGTGCCATCAGTGAGTCGCAGGGATCAGATACGCAGTATTTT.